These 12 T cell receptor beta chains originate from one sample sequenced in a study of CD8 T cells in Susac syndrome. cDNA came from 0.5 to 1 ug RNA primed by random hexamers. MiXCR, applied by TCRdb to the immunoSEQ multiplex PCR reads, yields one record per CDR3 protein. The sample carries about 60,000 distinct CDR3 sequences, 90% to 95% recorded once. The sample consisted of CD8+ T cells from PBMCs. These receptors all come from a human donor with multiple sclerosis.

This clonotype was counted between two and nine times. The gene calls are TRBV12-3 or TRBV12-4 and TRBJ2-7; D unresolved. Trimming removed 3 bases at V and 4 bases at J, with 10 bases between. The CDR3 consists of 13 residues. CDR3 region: CASSLSPLYEQYF. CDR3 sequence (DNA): TGTGCCAGCAGTTTGTCCCCCCTATACGAGCAGTACTTC.

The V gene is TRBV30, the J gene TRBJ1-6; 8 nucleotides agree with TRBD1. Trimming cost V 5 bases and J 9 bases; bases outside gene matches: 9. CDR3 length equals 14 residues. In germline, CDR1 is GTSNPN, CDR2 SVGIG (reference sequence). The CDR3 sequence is CAWGQDRAVSPLHF. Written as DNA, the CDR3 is TGTGCCTGGGGACAGGACAGGGCAGTTTCACCCCTCCACTTT.

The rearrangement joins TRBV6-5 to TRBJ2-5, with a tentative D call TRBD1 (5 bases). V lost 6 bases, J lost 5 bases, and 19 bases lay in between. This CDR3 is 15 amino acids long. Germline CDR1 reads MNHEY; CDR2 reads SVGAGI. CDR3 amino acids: CASSPGPGIGETQYF. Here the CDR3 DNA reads TGTGCCAGCAGCCCTGGCCCAGGGATAGGTGAGACCCAGTACTTC.

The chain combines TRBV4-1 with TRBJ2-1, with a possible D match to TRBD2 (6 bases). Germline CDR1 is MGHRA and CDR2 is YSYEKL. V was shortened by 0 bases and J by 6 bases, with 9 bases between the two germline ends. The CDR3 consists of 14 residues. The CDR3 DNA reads TGCGCCAGCAGCCAAGAAGGGACTGCCAATGAGCAGTTCTTC. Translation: CASSQEGTANEQFF.

The CDR3 protein is CSVPDRSSYEQYF. Here the CDR3 DNA reads TGCAGCGTTCCGGACAGGAGCTCCTACGAGCAGTACTTC. The chain joins TRBV29-1 to TRBJ2-7; 7 positions agree with TRBD1. The CDR3 totals 13 residues. In germline, CDR1 is SQVTM, CDR2 ANQGSEA. Trimming cost V 5 bases and J 0 bases; bases outside gene matches: 4.

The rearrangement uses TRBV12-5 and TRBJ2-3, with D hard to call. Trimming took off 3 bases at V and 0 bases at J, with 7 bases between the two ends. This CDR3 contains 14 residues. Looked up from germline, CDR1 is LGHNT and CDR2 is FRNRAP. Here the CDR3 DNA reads TGTGCTAGTGGTTTCGCCGGTAGCACAGATACGCAGTATTTT. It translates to CASGFAGSTDTQYF.

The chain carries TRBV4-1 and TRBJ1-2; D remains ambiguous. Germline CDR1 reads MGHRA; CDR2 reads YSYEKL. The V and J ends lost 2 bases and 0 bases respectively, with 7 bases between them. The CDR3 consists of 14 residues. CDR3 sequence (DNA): TGCGCCAGCAGCCAAACTGGCTCTAACTATGGCTACACCTTC. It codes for CASSQTGSNYGYTF.

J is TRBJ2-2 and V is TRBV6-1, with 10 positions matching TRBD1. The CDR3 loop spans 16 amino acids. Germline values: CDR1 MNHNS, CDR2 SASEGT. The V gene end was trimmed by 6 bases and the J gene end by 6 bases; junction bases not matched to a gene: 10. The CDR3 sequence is CASSQTGTGVPGELFF. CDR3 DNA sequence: TGTGCCAGCAGCCAAACCGGGACAGGGGTCCCCGGGGAGCTGTTTTTT.

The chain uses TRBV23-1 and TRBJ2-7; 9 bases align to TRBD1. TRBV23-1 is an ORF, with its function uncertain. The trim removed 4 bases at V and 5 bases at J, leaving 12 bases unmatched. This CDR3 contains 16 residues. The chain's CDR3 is CASSPPAGTGSHEQYF. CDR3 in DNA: TGCGCCAGCAGTCCCCCGGCCGGGACAGGGTCCCACGAGCAGTACTTC.

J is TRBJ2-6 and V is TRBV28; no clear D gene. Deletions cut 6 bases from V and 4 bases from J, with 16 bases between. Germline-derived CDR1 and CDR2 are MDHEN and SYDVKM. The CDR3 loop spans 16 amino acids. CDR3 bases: TGTGCCAGCAGCCCCGTCCGGGCCTTGGGGGCCAACGTCCTGACTTTC. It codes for CASSPVRALGANVLTF.

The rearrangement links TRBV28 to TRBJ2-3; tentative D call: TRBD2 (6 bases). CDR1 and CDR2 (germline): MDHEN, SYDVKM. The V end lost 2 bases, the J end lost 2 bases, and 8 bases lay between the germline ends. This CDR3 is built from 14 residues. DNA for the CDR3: TGTGCCAGCAGTTTAGGAGGGCTCACAGATACGCAGTATTTT. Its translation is CASSLGGLTDTQYF.

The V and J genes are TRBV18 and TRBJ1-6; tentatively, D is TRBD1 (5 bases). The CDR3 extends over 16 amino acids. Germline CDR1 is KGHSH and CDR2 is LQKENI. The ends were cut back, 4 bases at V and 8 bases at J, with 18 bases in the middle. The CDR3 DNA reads TGTGCCAGCTCACACGCAATGAGGGGCGATTATTCACCCCTCCACTTT. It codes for CASSHAMRGDYSPLHF.